This TCR beta chain was retrieved from a study of low-dose radiotherapy and immunotherapy resistance in tumors (dated by TCRdb to 2022 to 2024). In the study overall: Cohort 1 received 0.5 Gy per fraction every 2 weeks, with a prescribed total PTV dose of 6.5 Gy. In Cohort 2, 1 Gy per fraction was delivered every two weeks, for a total of 13 Gy over 26 weeks. Nivolumab was administered intravenously as a 240 mg flat dose every two weeks, and ipilimumab was administered intravenously at 1 mg/kg every six weeks. Cyclophosphamide 200 mg/m2 was given intravenously every two weeks, one day before each radiation and immunotherapy administration. Starting on cycle 1 day 1, patients took 300 mg of aspirin by mouth once a day for four cycles. Randomization of trial participants into treatment groups was not performed. Eight patients were included in the translational analysis: three from the first dose cohort and the first five from the second dose cohort.

Its CDR3 holds 16 amino acids, cysteine through phenylalanine. Only the CDR3 portion is preserved as DNA: 48 bases, with reading frame beginning at the first base. The junction shows trimming of 4 bases on V and 0 bases on J, plus 15 bases between the germline ends. The germline V gene (reference sequence) specifies SGHNT as CDR1 and YYREEE as CDR2. The time point label corresponds to: after trial treatment. The treatment or condition label for this specimen denotes: LDRT plus nivolumab, ipilimumab, low-dose cyclophosphamide and aspirin (RACIN trial). Donors were enrolled in RACIN, a single-arm phase I dose-escalation trial combining nivolumab, ipilimumab, aspirin, low-dose cyclophosphamide and low-dose radiotherapy. To be eligible, a patient needed to have an advanced solid tumor that was TIL-negative. This clonotype was recorded at least ten times. The antigen it recognizes is unknown. No base quality information exists; no much larger clone differs at one position.

Sequencing relied on an Illumina HiSeq 2500. To make first-strand cDNA, Superscript III was used along with a set of TRAV- and TRBV-specific primers so that both the TCRalpha and TCRbeta chains were covered. TCRs were amplified with Phusion for 15 to 20 PCR cycles, with a constant-region primer paired with the adapter attached to the V primers. Isolated mRNA was amplified with the MessageAmp II aRNA Amplification Kit, using an approximately 15-hour in vitro transcription at 37°C. mRNA for TCR sequencing was isolated with the Dynabeads mRNA DIRECT Purification Kit. Indexed Illumina adapters were added in a second Phusion PCR of 25 cycles, after which AMPure XP beads were used to purify the products. On the authors' methods: Custom Perl scripts pooled TCR sequences encoding the same protein, removed out-of-frame sequences and computed each clonotype's abundance. The analysis excluded TCR sequences that were supported by just one read. Shannon entropy, Gini index, clonality, richness, and the frequency of TCRs shared between repertoires were included as repertoire metrics. TCRdb trimmed public reads at Q25 via fastp, called clones via MiXCR and kept in-frame beta chains. Here each entry gathers all rows of one CDR3 protein and keeps the most common genes and DNA. These V and J calls derive from TCRdb rather than the authors' analysis. The sample yields tens of thousands of distinct CDR3 sequences; 15% to 20% were counted once. The ten most abundant clones make up approximately 1.5% of the sample.

This chain is built from TRBV5-4 and TRBJ2-3, with TRBD1 tentatively as D gene (7 bases match). The TCR was taken from a male donor with prostate cancer. Sequencing used PBMCs, obtained after low-dose radiotherapy plus immunotherapy. The DNA reads TGTGCCAGCAGCGCGGGGACAGCGGCTAGCACAGATACGCAGTATTTT. The resulting protein is CASSAGTAASTDTQYF.